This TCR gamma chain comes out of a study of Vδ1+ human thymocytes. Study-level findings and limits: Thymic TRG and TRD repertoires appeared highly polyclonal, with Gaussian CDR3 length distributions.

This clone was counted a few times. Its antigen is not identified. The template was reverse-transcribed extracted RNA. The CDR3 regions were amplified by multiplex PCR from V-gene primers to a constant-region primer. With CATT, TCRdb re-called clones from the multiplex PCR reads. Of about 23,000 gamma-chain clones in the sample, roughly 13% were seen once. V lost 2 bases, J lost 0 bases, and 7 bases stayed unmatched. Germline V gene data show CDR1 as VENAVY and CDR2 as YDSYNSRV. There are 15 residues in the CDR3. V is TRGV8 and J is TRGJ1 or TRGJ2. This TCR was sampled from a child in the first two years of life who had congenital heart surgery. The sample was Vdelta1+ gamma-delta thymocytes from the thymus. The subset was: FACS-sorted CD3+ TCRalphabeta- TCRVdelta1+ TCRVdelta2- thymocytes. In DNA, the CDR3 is TGTGCCACCTGGGATATGGACAAGAATTATTATAAGAAACTCTTT. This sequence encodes CATWDMDKNYYKKLF.